The T cell receptor (beta chain) under discussion was sequenced for a study of beta chain features in type 1 diabetes. The study, taken as a whole, reports: Shortening of TCRB CDR3s, moderate but significant, appeared in all four CD4+ subsets of Type 1 diabetes patients. More deletions and fewer insertions at VDJ junctions were seen in type 1 diabetes patients. Within patients, naive, central memory and Treg TCRB repertoires seemed more similar than within healthy donors.

There are a few counts of this clone. Its antigen remains unidentified. The whole isolated RNA underwent reverse transcription, so sequencing captured expressed TCRB transcripts. Sequencing used immunoSEQ multiplex PCR; TCRdb keeps in-frame clones, though not all of them. The data contain hundreds of thousands of clones, 10% to 15% of them singletons. The V gene's germline CDR1 is SEHNR and CDR2 FQNEAQ (reference sequence). The ends lost 10 bases at V and 1 base at J; junction bases unmatched: 6. CDR3 length: 13 residues. Sequencing was performed on naive CD4+ T cells from blood. The clonotype comes from a young man with type 1 diabetes. The chain is built from TRBV7-9 and TRBJ1-1; 7 bases are a match to TRBD1. Here the CDR3 reads CATEGQKNTEAFF. The CDR3 nucleotides are TGTGCCACTGAGGGACAGAAGAACACTGAAGCTTTCTTT. Variable domain in full (rest from reference TRBV7-9 and TRBJ1-1): DTGVSQNPRHKITKRGQNVTFRCDPISEHNRLYWYRQTLGQGPEFLTYFQNEAQLEKSRLLSDRFSAERPKGSFSTLEIQRTEQGDSAMYLCATEGQKNTEAFFGQGTRLTVV.